One sample yielded the 21 T cell receptor beta chains listed below, sequenced in a study of OX40 agonist ivuxolimab in advanced cancers. The library was built by means of the immunoSEQ multiplex PCR assay. In TCRdb, the immuneACCESS table is reduced to in-frame sequences with V and J assigned. These tables do not hold every clone; where another copy was compared, an unresolved V gene accounts for under half, and the others remain unexplained. A total of 50,000 to 65,000 clones appear in this sample, 75% to 90% of them only once. The ten largest clones capture about 3.3% of the sample. The input for sequencing was CD4+ or CD8+ T cells sorted from blood, taken in a trial of the OX40 agonist ivuxolimab. All receptors come from an adult with an advanced solid tumor such as melanoma, head and neck, liver or kidney cancer.

The genes are TRBV4-2 and TRBJ1-2, with TRBD1 matching over 7 bases. The CDR3 has 18 residues. The trim removed 0 bases at V and 4 bases at J, leaving 14 bases unmatched. Germline CDR1 reads LGHNA; CDR2 reads YNFKEQ. The CDR3 protein is CASSQDVLGQVYSYGYTF. The DNA for the CDR3 is TGTGCCAGCAGCCAAGACGTACTCGGACAGGTTTACAGCTATGGCTACACCTTC.

The chain combines TRBV30 with TRBJ2-1; the D is unclear. The germline V gene has CDR1 GTSNPN and CDR2 SVGIG (reference sequence). The CDR3 loop spans 12 amino acids. CDR3 residues: CSGKTTYNEQFF. The CDR3 DNA follows: TGTTCAGGAAAGACGACCTACAATGAGCAGTTCTTC.

The J gene is TRBJ2-7, the V gene TRBV28; D is undetermined. The CDR3 runs 13 residues. The germline V gene has CDR1 MDHEN and CDR2 SYDVKM. V was shortened by 4 bases and J by 3 bases, with 10 bases between the two germline ends. CDR3 amino acids: CASSSPAIYEQYF. The CDR3 nucleotides read TGTGCCAGCAGTTCCCCAGCAATCTACGAGCAGTACTTC.

The chain is built from TRBV28 and TRBJ1-1, with D possibly being TRBD1 (5 bases). Germline V CDR1 and CDR2: MDHEN, SYDVKM. Trimming removed 9 bases at V and 4 bases at J, with 12 bases between. CDR3 size: 12 residues. This CDR3 is CASHAQGTEAFF. The CDR3 nucleotides are TGTGCCAGTCATGCTCAGGGCACTGAAGCTTTCTTT.

The rearrangement links TRBV15 to TRBJ2-4, with D possibly being TRBD1 (6 bases). Looked up from germline, CDR1 is LNHNV and CDR2 is YYDKDF (reference sequence). Trimming took off 0 bases at V and 8 bases at J, with 11 bases between the two ends. There are 14 residues in the CDR3. The CDR3 loop is CATSRDTGRDIQYF. As DNA, the CDR3 is TGTGCCACCAGCAGAGATACAGGGCGGGACATTCAGTACTTC.

Turning to this clone: Distinct nucleotide sequences in the sample also encode this CDR3. The rearrangement links TRBV5-1 to TRBJ2-1; a weak D match, TRBD1 (7 bases). The germline CDR1 and CDR2 sequences are SGHRS and YFSETQ. The CDR3 loop spans 14 amino acids. Trimming cost V 5 bases and J 6 bases, with 15 bases left between them. DNA for the CDR3: TGCGCCAGCAGGCCTTACAGGGGAGGCAATGAGCAGTTCTTC. It is translated as CASRPYRGGNEQFF. The variable domain in full, with the rest retrieved from reference TRBV5-1 and TRBJ2-1, is KAGVTQTPRYLIKTRGQQVTLSCSPISGHRSVSWYQQTPGQGLQFLFEYFSETQRNKGNFPGRFSGRQFSNSRSEMNVSTLELGDSALYLCASRPYRGGNEQFFGPGTRLTVL.

The chain recombines TRBV5-1 with TRBJ1-3; D unresolved. Germline CDR1 and CDR2: SGHRS and YFSETQ. Trimming removed 0 bases at V and 4 bases at J, with 11 bases between. CDR3 size: 15 residues. The CDR3 region is CASSLGQLEGNTIYF. The DNA for the CDR3 is TGCGCCAGCAGCTTGGGCCAGTTAGAAGGAAACACCATATATTTT.

The chain joins TRBV11-3 to TRBJ2-1; no clear D gene. V lost 4 bases and J 8 bases, leaving 9 bases between the germline ends. The CDR3 totals 12 residues. The germline V gene has CDR1 SGHNT and CDR2 YENEEA. In nucleotides, the CDR3 is TGTGCCAGCAGCTCGGACCGTGATGAGCAGTTCTTC. It specifies CASSSDRDEQFF.

The chain employs TRBV11-1 and TRBJ2-1; no firm D call. The CDR3 covers 17 residues. Germline V gene sequence: CDR1 SGHAT, CDR2 FQDESV (reference sequence). Deletions cut 1 base from V and 0 bases from J, with 13 bases between. The CDR3 coding sequence is TGTGCCAGCAGCTTAGAATCCGTCAGCCCCTCCTACAATGAGCAGTTCTTC. Amino acids: CASSLESVSPSYNEQFF.

The V and J genes are TRBV6-1 and TRBJ1-2, with 9 bases matching TRBD1. This CDR3 has 12 amino acids. With V trimmed by 7 bases and J by 5 bases, 2 bases remained unmatched. Germline V CDR1 and CDR2: MNHNS, SASEGT. The CDR3 DNA reads TGTGCCAGCACGGACAGGGGTTATGGCTACACCTTC. Its protein product is CASTDRGYGYTF.

V gene TRBV9 combines with J gene TRBJ1-6; D is ambiguous. The CDR3 sequence is 13 residues long. With 2 bases removed from V and 7 bases from J, the gap between germline ends came to 7 bases. Germline CDR1 reads SGDLS; CDR2 reads YYNGEE. In DNA, the CDR3 is TGTGCCAGCAGCGTGGGTGAGAATTCACCCCTCCACTTT. The encoded protein is CASSVGENSPLHF.

This chain links TRBV28 with TRBJ2-7; 13 bases are shared with TRBD2. Germline V gene data show CDR1 as MDHEN and CDR2 as SYDVKM. J lost 2 bases, V lost 6 bases, and 13 bases had no gene match. The CDR3 is made up of 18 amino acids. CDR3 sequence (DNA): TGTGCCAGCAGCTTAGGGCCGGGGACTAGCGGGAAACCCTACGAGCAGTACTTC. Translation gives CASSLGPGTSGKPYEQYF.

This clone was found a few times. The J gene is TRBJ1-1, the V gene TRBV29-1, with D possibly being TRBD1 (5 bases). CDR1 is SQVTM and CDR2 is ANQGSEA in the germline V gene. The CDR3 covers 12 residues. V lost 3 bases and J 4 bases, leaving 9 bases between the germline ends. Here the CDR3 reads CSVEEGPTEAFF. CDR3 nucleotide sequence: TGCAGCGTTGAGGAGGGGCCCACTGAAGCTTTCTTT.

By sample share, this clone is medium-sized. The genes are TRBV19 and TRBJ2-1, with D uncertain. CDR1 and CDR2 from the germline V gene are LNHDA and SQIVND (reference sequence). The CDR3 spans 12 residues. V lost 5 bases and J 7 bases, leaving 9 bases between the germline ends. CDR3 in amino acids: CASSDTRNEQFF. CDR3 DNA: TGTGCCAGTAGTGATACTCGGAATGAGCAGTTCTTC.

This clone was seen once. This chain joins TRBV19 and TRBJ1-6; possible D gene TRBD1, 6 bases. Trimming removed 8 bases at V and 4 bases at J, with 15 bases between. The length of the CDR3 is 15 residues. CDR1 and CDR2 from the germline V gene are LNHDA and SQIVND (reference sequence). The CDR3 DNA is TGTGCCAGTGTTATCCGGACAGCTTATAATTCACCCCTCCACTTT. Residues: CASVIRTAYNSPLHF. Filled out from reference TRBV19 and TRBJ1-6, the complete variable domain reads DGGITQSPKYLFRKEGQNVTLSCEQNLNHDAMYWYRQDPGQGLRLIYYSQIVNDFQKGDIAEGYSVSREKKESFPLTVTSAQKNPTAFYLCASVIRTAYNSPLHFGNGTRLTVT.

This clone was counted between two and nine times. This sequence joins TRBV6-1 and TRBJ2-2; 10 bases align to TRBD1. Germline CDR1 MNHNS, CDR2 SASEGT. The CDR3 contains 17 residues. V was pared by 8 bases and J by 4 bases, with 13 bases of the junction left unmatched. CDR3 DNA: TGTGCCAGCGGTGGAAGGACAGGGGGAGGAGGCACCGGGGAGCTGTTTTTT. Its protein product is CASGGRTGGGGTGELFF.

The chain carries TRBV18 and TRBJ1-2; D not resolved. V lost 4 bases to trimming and J lost 2 bases, with 11 bases between them. The germline V gene has CDR1 KGHSH and CDR2 LQKENI. There are 14 residues in the CDR3. CDR3 in DNA: TGTGCCAGCTCACGGGTAACTGACAACTATGGCTACACCTTC. Amino acid sequence: CASSRVTDNYGYTF.

J is TRBJ2-1 and V is TRBV10-1; D is perhaps TRBD1 (6 bases). CDR1 is WNHNN, CDR2 SYGVQD, per germline (reference sequence). The V end lost 0 bases, the J end lost 0 bases, and 18 bases lay between the germline ends. This CDR3 comprises 19 residues. The CDR3 nucleotides are TGCGCCAGCAGTGAGTCTACAGGGTATGGCTCCAGCTCCTACAATGAGCAGTTCTTC. This encodes CASSESTGYGSSSYNEQFF.

The rearrangement uses TRBV2 and TRBJ1-2, with no clear D. Germline values: CDR1 SNHLY, CDR2 FYNNEI. This CDR3 spans 10 amino acids. The V end lost 7 bases, the J end lost 13 bases, and 13 bases lay between the germline ends. The chain's CDR3 is CASKTRLVTF. CDR3 coding DNA: TGTGCCAGCAAAACCCGCTTGGTCACCTTC.

This clone appeared once. One junction end disagrees with the germline gene, perhaps due to a read error. The V call is TRBV29-1, the J call TRBJ1-1; the D is unclear. The germline V gene has CDR1 SQVTM and CDR2 ANQGSEA. The CDR3 has 12 residues. CDR3 region: CSVEVAYTEAFF. The CDR3 region has the DNA TGCAGCGTCGAAGTCGCCTACACTGAAGCTTTCTTT.

The chain carries TRBV6-6 and TRBJ2-7; maybe TRBD2 (6 bases). The germline V and J ends were trimmed by 2 bases and 1 base, with 9 bases remaining between them. The CDR3 contains 14 residues. Germline V lookup: CDR1 MNHNY, CDR2 SVGAGI (reference sequence). This CDR3 is CASSYEAGSYEQYF. The CDR3 DNA follows: TGTGCCAGCAGTTACGAGGCGGGATCCTACGAGCAGTACTTC.